This T cell receptor beta chain was recovered during a study of Ad26.COV2.S vaccination and SARS-CoV-2 variants. At the level of the study: The trial was COV1001 and the donor's arm was Ad26.COV2.S. The authors gave Ad26.COV2.S intramuscularly, either once or twice 56 days apart. Broader study findings: Reported post-vaccination CD8+ and CD4+ T cell responses to spike showed substantial breadth.

J gave up 4 bases and V 6 bases, and 8 bases lay outside the gene matches. This CDR3 is built from 14 residues. CDR1 is ENHRY and CDR2 is SYGVKD in the germline V gene. About this clone: The antigen remains unidentified.

Assay: immunoSEQ multiplex PCR; the TCRdb copy retains only in-frame clones and omits some. The data show a few hundred thousand clones, over 75% seen once. Indicated treatment: around 19 received Ad26.COV2.S at low or high dose, single or two shots; five or six received placebo; per-sample allocation not given. Day 63 following the first vaccine or placebo injection was when the samples were taken. This adult donor, from Boston, was 18-55 years old. Source: peripheral blood, taken in a trial of Ad26.COV2.S vaccine versus placebo. The sequence derives from a person aged 18-65 years who received the Ad26.COV2.S COVID-19 vaccine or a placebo. The chain uses TRBV10-3 and TRBJ2-7; 8 positions agree with TRBD2. CDR3: CAIRDGGEKYEQYF. CDR3 sequence (DNA): TGTGCCATCAGGGACGGGGGGGAGAAATACGAGCAGTACTTC.